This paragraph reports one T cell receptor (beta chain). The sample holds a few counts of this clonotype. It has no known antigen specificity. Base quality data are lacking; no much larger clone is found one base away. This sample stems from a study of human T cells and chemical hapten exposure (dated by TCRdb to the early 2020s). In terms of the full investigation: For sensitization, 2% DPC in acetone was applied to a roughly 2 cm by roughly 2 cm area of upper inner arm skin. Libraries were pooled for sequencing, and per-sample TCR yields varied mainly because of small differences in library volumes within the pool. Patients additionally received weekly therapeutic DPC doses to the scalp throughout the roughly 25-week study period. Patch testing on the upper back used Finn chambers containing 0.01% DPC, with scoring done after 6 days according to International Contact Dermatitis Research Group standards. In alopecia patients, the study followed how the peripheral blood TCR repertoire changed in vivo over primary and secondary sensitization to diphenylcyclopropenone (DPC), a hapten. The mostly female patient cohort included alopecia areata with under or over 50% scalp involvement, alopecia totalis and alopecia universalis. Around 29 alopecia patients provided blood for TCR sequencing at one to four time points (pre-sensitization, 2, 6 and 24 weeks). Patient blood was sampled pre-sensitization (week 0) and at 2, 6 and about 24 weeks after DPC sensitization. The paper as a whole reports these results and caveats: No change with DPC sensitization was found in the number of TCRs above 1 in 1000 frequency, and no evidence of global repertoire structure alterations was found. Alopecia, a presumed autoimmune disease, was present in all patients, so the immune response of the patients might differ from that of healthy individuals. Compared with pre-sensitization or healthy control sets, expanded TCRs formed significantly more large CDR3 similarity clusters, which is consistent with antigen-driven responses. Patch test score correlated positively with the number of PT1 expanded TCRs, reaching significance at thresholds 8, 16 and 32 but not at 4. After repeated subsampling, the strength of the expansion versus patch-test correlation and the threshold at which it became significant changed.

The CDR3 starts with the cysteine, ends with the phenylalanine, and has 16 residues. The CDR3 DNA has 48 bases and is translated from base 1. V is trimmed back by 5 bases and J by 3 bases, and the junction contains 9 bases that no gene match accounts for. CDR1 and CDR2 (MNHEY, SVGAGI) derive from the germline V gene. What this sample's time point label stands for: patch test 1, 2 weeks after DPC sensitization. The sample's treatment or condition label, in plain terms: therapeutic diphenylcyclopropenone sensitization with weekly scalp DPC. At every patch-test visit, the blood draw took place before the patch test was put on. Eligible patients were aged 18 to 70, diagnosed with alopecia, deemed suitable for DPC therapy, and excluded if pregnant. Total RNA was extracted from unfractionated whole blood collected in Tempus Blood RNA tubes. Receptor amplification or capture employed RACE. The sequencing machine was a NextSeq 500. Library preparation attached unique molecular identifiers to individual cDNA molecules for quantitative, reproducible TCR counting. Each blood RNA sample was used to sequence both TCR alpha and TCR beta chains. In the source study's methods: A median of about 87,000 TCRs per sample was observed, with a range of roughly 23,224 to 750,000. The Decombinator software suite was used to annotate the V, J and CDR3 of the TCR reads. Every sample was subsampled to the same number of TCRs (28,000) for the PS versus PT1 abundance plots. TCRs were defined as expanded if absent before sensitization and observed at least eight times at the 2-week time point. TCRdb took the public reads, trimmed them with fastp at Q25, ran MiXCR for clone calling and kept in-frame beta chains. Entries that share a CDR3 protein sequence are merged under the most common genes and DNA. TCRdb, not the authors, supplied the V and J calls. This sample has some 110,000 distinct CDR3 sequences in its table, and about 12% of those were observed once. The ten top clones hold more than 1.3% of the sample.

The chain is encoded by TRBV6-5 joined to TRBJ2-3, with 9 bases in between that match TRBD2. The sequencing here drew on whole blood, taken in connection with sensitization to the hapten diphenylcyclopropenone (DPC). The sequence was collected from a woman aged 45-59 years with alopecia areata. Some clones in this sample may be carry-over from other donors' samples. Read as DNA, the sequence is TGTGCCAGCAGTCCCCCGTTGGCGGGAGGGACAGATACGCAGTATTTT. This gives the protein CASSPPLAGGTDTQYF.